This is a list of T cell receptor beta chains from one sample in a study of blood T cell repertoires in COVID-19. Sequenced by immunoSEQ multiplex PCR; TCRdb stores in-frame clones only, minus some. Here the sample spans about 74,000 clones, about 69% being singletons. The sequenced sample consisted of peripheral blood. These receptors were taken from a man between 65 and 85 years old with acute or convalescent COVID-19. CDR3s include the opening cysteine and the closing phenylalanine or tryptophan. The D gene is left open where the match is weak. The size of a clone is reported for some rows only, either as once, few or many, or as a class for expanded clones.

d_gene: TRBD2; j_gene: TRBJ2-7; abundance: -; v_gene: TRBV3-1/TRBV3-2; CDR3nt: TGTGCCAGCAGCCCAATTGGACTAGCCTACGAGCAGTACTTC; CDR3aa: CASSPIGLAYEQYF
d_gene: TRBD1; j_gene: TRBJ1-4; abundance: -; v_gene: TRBV7-9; CDR3nt: TGTGCCAGCAGCATAACGACAGGGGCTGAAAAACTGTTTTTT; CDR3aa: CASSITTGAEKLFF
d_gene: -; j_gene: TRBJ2-5; abundance: -; v_gene: TRBV11-2; CDR3nt: TGTGCCAGCAGCCCCGGGAGTCCAACGGGGAAGACCCAGTACTTC; CDR3aa: CASSPGSPTGKTQYF
d_gene: -; j_gene: TRBJ1-5; abundance: -; v_gene: TRBV19; CDR3nt: TGTGCCAGTAGTATCAAGGGGCGGCAGCCCCAGCATTTT; CDR3aa: CASSIKGRQPQHF
d_gene: -; j_gene: TRBJ2-3; abundance: -; v_gene: TRBV6-4; CDR3nt: TGTGCCAGCAGTGTTAGCGTAGCAGATACGCAGTATTTT; CDR3aa: CASSVSVADTQYF
d_gene: TRBD2; j_gene: TRBJ2-2; abundance: -; v_gene: TRBV19; CDR3nt: TGTGCCAGTAGTGGTCCAAGGACTAGCGGGAGGCAGAGCGGGGAGCTGTTTTTT; CDR3aa: CASSGPRTSGRQSGELFF
d_gene: TRBD1; j_gene: TRBJ1-3; abundance: -; v_gene: TRBV18; CDR3nt: TGTGCCAGCTCATCCGACAGGGCGGCTGGAAACACCATATATTTT; CDR3aa: CASSSDRAAGNTIYF
d_gene: -; j_gene: TRBJ2-7; abundance: -; v_gene: TRBV25-1; CDR3nt: TGTGCCAGCAGTGAATTAACAGTCAACTACGAGCAGTACTTC; CDR3aa: CASSELTVNYEQYF
d_gene: -; j_gene: TRBJ2-7; abundance: -; v_gene: TRBV28; CDR3nt: TGTGCCAGCCAGAGGGGGTCTGGCTACGAGCAGTACTTC; CDR3aa: CASQRGSGYEQYF
d_gene: -; j_gene: TRBJ2-6; abundance: -; v_gene: TRBV19; CDR3nt: TGTGCCAGTAGTATCGGGGTCTCTGGGGCCAACGTCCTGACTTTC; CDR3aa: CASSIGVSGANVLTF
d_gene: TRBD1; j_gene: TRBJ1-1; abundance: -; v_gene: TRBV20-1; CDR3nt: TGCAGTGCTAGTCCGACAGGGCCCATGAACACTGAAGCTTTCTTT; CDR3aa: CSASPTGPMNTEAFF
d_gene: TRBD1; j_gene: TRBJ1-1; abundance: many; v_gene: TRBV7-3; CDR3nt: TGTGCCAGCAGCAATACAGGGGCCACTGAAGCTTTCTTT; CDR3aa: CASSNTGATEAFF
d_gene: TRBD1; j_gene: TRBJ1-1; abundance: -; v_gene: TRBV9; CDR3nt: TGTGCCAGCAGCGCAGGACAGGGGGCCACTGAAGCTTTCTTT; CDR3aa: CASSAGQGATEAFF
d_gene: TRBD2; j_gene: TRBJ2-2; abundance: -; v_gene: TRBV6-2/TRBV6-3; CDR3nt: TGTGCCAGCAGTTACTCCCTAGCGGGAGGGTCGGTCGGGGAGCTGTTTTTT; CDR3aa: CASSYSLAGGSVGELFF
d_gene: TRBD1; j_gene: TRBJ1-1; abundance: -; v_gene: TRBV11-2; CDR3nt: TGTGCCAGCAGCTTAGTGGGCCAGGGGGCGGCCACTGAAGCTTTCTTT; CDR3aa: CASSLVGQGAATEAFF
d_gene: -; j_gene: TRBJ2-1; abundance: -; v_gene: TRBV7-3; CDR3nt: TGTGCCAGCAGCTCAACCGGGACTTGGGAAGATGAGCAGTTCTTC; CDR3aa: CASSSTGTWEDEQFF
d_gene: TRBD2; j_gene: TRBJ2-5; abundance: -; v_gene: TRBV28; CDR3nt: TGTGCCAGCTGGGGGTCAACTTCCGGGGGGTCAAGAGAGGCCCAGTACTTC; CDR3aa: CASWGSTSGGSREAQYF
d_gene: TRBD1; j_gene: TRBJ1-4; abundance: -; v_gene: TRBV3-1/TRBV3-2; CDR3nt: TGTGCCAGCAGCCAAGTGGTCTCGATGTCAGGGGGAGAAAAACTGTTTTTT; CDR3aa: CASSQVVSMSGGEKLFF
d_gene: TRBD1; j_gene: TRBJ1-4; abundance: -; v_gene: TRBV7-9; CDR3nt: TGTGCCAGCAGCCTTGGACAGGGGAGGTTAGGCGGAAAACTGTTTTTT; CDR3aa: CASSLGQGRLGGKLFF
d_gene: TRBD1; j_gene: TRBJ1-6; abundance: -; v_gene: TRBV19; CDR3nt: TGTGCCAGTAGGACAGGGACCCATAATTCACCCCTCCACTTT; CDR3aa: CASRTGTHNSPLHF
d_gene: TRBD2; j_gene: TRBJ2-2; abundance: once; v_gene: TRBV29-1; CDR3nt: TGCAGCGTTGAACAGACTAGCGGGAGGGTCGGGGATACCGGGGAGCTGTTTTTT; CDR3aa: CSVEQTSGRVGDTGELFF
d_gene: TRBD2; j_gene: TRBJ2-5; abundance: -; v_gene: TRBV27; CDR3nt: TGTGCCAGCAGCCCGGGACTACTTTTACAAGAGACCCAGTACTTC; CDR3aa: CASSPGLLLQETQYF
d_gene: TRBD2; j_gene: TRBJ2-1; abundance: -; v_gene: TRBV27; CDR3nt: TGTGCCAGCAGTATCTATACTAGCGCTCCCAATGAGCAGTTCTTC; CDR3aa: CASSIYTSAPNEQFF
d_gene: TRBD1; j_gene: TRBJ1-2; abundance: -; v_gene: TRBV27; CDR3nt: TGTGCCAGCAGTGTACAGGGGATTGGCACCTATGGCTACACCTTC; CDR3aa: CASSVQGIGTYGYTF
d_gene: TRBD1; j_gene: TRBJ2-2; abundance: -; v_gene: TRBV6-4; CDR3nt: TGTGCCAGCAGTCCGACAGGGGTCGGGGAGCTGTTTTTT; CDR3aa: CASSPTGVGELFF
d_gene: TRBD2; j_gene: TRBJ2-7; abundance: -; v_gene: TRBV9; CDR3nt: TGTGCCAGCAGCGTAGCGGCCATGGGGGGGGAGCAGTACTTC; CDR3aa: CASSVAAMGGEQYF
d_gene: TRBD1; j_gene: TRBJ1-2; abundance: -; v_gene: TRBV5-1; CDR3nt: TGCGCCAGCAGCTTGGGGACAGGGTACCCCTATGGCTACACCTTC; CDR3aa: CASSLGTGYPYGYTF
d_gene: -; j_gene: TRBJ1-1; abundance: -; v_gene: TRBV11-2; CDR3nt: TGTGCCAGCAGCTTAGGCAGGGTCTCTGAAGCTTTCTTT; CDR3aa: CASSLGRVSEAFF
d_gene: TRBD1; j_gene: TRBJ2-3; abundance: -; v_gene: TRBV28; CDR3nt: TGTGCCAGCAGCAAACCGGGACAGGGAGCAGATACGCAGTATTTT; CDR3aa: CASSKPGQGADTQYF
d_gene: TRBD1; j_gene: TRBJ2-2; abundance: few; v_gene: TRBV7-2; CDR3nt: TGTGCCAGCAGCTTAGGACAGGGGGGCGGGGAGCTGTTTTTT; CDR3aa: CASSLGQGGGELFF
d_gene: -; j_gene: TRBJ2-1; abundance: -; v_gene: TRBV28; CDR3nt: TGTGCCAGCAGCCCCCCTAGGGGCGGCTACAATGAGCAGTTCTTC; CDR3aa: CASSPPRGGYNEQFF
d_gene: -; j_gene: TRBJ2-3; abundance: few; v_gene: TRBV7-2; CDR3nt: TGTGCCAGCAGCTTAGAAACAAGCCGGGGTACGCAGTATTTT; CDR3aa: CASSLETSRGTQYF
d_gene: -; j_gene: TRBJ1-3; abundance: once; v_gene: TRBV19; CDR3nt: TGTGCCAGTACGGATATACAGAGCTCTGGAAACACCATATATTTT; CDR3aa: CASTDIQSSGNTIYF
d_gene: TRBD1; j_gene: TRBJ2-5; abundance: -; v_gene: TRBV28; CDR3nt: TGTGCCAGCACTACCCCGGCCAGGGGGCTGATAGAGACCCAGTACTTC; CDR3aa: CASTTPARGLIETQYF
d_gene: -; j_gene: TRBJ2-7; abundance: -; v_gene: TRBV7-5; CDR3nt: TGTGCCAGAAGCTTAACGAGCGGGGCGGCAGTCAACGAGCAGTACTTC; CDR3aa: CARSLTSGAAVNEQYF
d_gene: TRBD1; j_gene: TRBJ1-5; abundance: few; v_gene: TRBV19; CDR3nt: TGTGCCAGTAGTTCGACAGGGTACCAGCCCCAGCATTTT; CDR3aa: CASSSTGYQPQHF
d_gene: -; j_gene: TRBJ2-3; abundance: -; v_gene: TRBV2; CDR3nt: TGTGCCAGCAGTGAAGCGCTTCCGAGGAACACAGATACGCAGTATTTT; CDR3aa: CASSEALPRNTDTQYF
d_gene: TRBD1; j_gene: TRBJ1-5; abundance: -; v_gene: TRBV5-6; CDR3nt: TGTGCCAGCAGCCTATACTTCGGGACAGGGGGCAATCAGCCCCAGCATTTT; CDR3aa: CASSLYFGTGGNQPQHF
d_gene: -; j_gene: TRBJ2-7; abundance: -; v_gene: TRBV27; CDR3nt: TGTGCCAGCAGTTTACAGGGATCCTACGAGCAGTACTTC; CDR3aa: CASSLQGSYEQYF
d_gene: TRBD1; j_gene: TRBJ1-1; abundance: -; v_gene: TRBV7-8; CDR3nt: TGTGCCAGCAGCTCCCGGGACAGGGGGAGAGGCACTGAAGCTTTCTTT; CDR3aa: CASSSRDRGRGTEAFF
d_gene: TRBD2; j_gene: TRBJ2-7; abundance: -; v_gene: TRBV5-6; CDR3nt: TGTGCCAGCAGCTTACGCGGGAGTGCCTACGAGCAGTACTTC; CDR3aa: CASSLRGSAYEQYF
d_gene: TRBD1; j_gene: TRBJ1-4; abundance: -; v_gene: TRBV4-1; CDR3nt: TGCGCCAGCAGCCAATCATCCGGGACAGGGGGGGAAAAACTGTTTTTT; CDR3aa: CASSQSSGTGGEKLFF
d_gene: TRBD2; j_gene: TRBJ2-2; abundance: once; v_gene: TRBV6-5; CDR3nt: TGTGCCAGCAGTTACGCCGGACTAGCCGGCGGGGAGCTGTTTTTT; CDR3aa: CASSYAGLAGGELFF
d_gene: -; j_gene: TRBJ1-5; abundance: -; v_gene: TRBV12-3/TRBV12-4; CDR3nt: TGTGCCAGCAGTTATCAGGGAAATCAGCCCCAGCATTTT; CDR3aa: CASSYQGNQPQHF
d_gene: TRBD2; j_gene: TRBJ2-1; abundance: -; v_gene: TRBV9; CDR3nt: TGTGCCAGCAGCGTAGAGGCAGCGGGGAGGGATGAGCAGTTCTTC; CDR3aa: CASSVEAAGRDEQFF
d_gene: -; j_gene: TRBJ2-3; abundance: -; v_gene: TRBV11-2; CDR3nt: TGTGCCAGCAGCTTAATGTACAGAAACACAGATACGCAGTATTTT; CDR3aa: CASSLMYRNTDTQYF
d_gene: -; j_gene: TRBJ2-3; abundance: -; v_gene: TRBV7-2; CDR3nt: TGTGCCAGCAGCACACAAGTATCTAGCGGCACAGATACGCAGTATTTT; CDR3aa: CASSTQVSSGTDTQYF
d_gene: TRBD1; j_gene: TRBJ2-1; abundance: -; v_gene: TRBV10-3; CDR3nt: TGTGCCATCACCCGGGGACAGGGCATGGATGAGCAGTTCTTC; CDR3aa: CAITRGQGMDEQFF
d_gene: -; j_gene: TRBJ1-3; abundance: few; v_gene: TRBV28; CDR3nt: TGTGCCAGCAGTCCCCCAGGGGCGCGCTCTGGAAACACCATATATTTT; CDR3aa: CASSPPGARSGNTIYF
d_gene: TRBD2; j_gene: TRBJ2-1; abundance: -; v_gene: TRBV6-5; CDR3nt: TGTGCCAGCCTCCGGGGGCTAGCGGGATACAATGAGCAGTTCTTC; CDR3aa: CASLRGLAGYNEQFF
d_gene: TRBD1; j_gene: TRBJ2-3; abundance: -; v_gene: TRBV6-1; CDR3nt: TGTGCCAGCAGTGGTATACAGGGGAGATGGACAGATACGCAGTATTTT; CDR3aa: CASSGIQGRWTDTQYF
d_gene: -; j_gene: TRBJ2-7; abundance: -; v_gene: TRBV5-3; CDR3nt: TGTGCCAGAAGCTTGGGGACCAAGAGGGAGGACGAGCAGTACTTC; CDR3aa: CARSLGTKREDEQYF
d_gene: TRBD1; j_gene: TRBJ1-1; abundance: -; v_gene: TRBV7-6; CDR3nt: TGTGCCAGCAGCCGTCTGGGACAGCGGGTCGAGGGGCACTCAGCTTTCTTT; CDR3aa: CASSRLGQRVEGHSAFF
d_gene: -; j_gene: TRBJ1-3; abundance: -; v_gene: TRBV5-1; CDR3nt: TGCGCCAGCAGCTTGGAGGGGCATCCTGGAAACACCATATATTTT; CDR3aa: CASSLEGHPGNTIYF
d_gene: TRBD1; j_gene: TRBJ2-7; abundance: few; v_gene: TRBV11-2; CDR3nt: TGTGCCAGCAGCTTCTCCGGGACAGGGGGCTACGAGCAGTACTTC; CDR3aa: CASSFSGTGGYEQYF
d_gene: -; j_gene: TRBJ2-6; abundance: -; v_gene: TRBV7-3; CDR3nt: TGTGCCAGCCGAGGGACTGGGGCCAACGTCCTGACTTTC; CDR3aa: CASRGTGANVLTF
d_gene: TRBD2; j_gene: TRBJ2-7; abundance: -; v_gene: TRBV28; CDR3nt: TGTGCCAGCAGTGTCGCGTTGGGGAGAGTGGGAGGGTACGAGCAGTACTTC; CDR3aa: CASSVALGRVGGYEQYF